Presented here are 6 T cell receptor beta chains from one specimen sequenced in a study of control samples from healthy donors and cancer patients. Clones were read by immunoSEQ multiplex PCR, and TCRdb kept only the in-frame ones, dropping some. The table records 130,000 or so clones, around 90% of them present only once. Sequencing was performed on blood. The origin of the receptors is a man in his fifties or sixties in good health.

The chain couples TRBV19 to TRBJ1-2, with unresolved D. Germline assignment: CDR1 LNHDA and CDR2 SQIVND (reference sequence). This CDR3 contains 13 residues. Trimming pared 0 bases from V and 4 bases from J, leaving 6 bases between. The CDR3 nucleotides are TGTGCCAGTAGTATAGATTTGGGCTATGGCTACACCTTC. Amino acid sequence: CASSIDLGYGYTF.

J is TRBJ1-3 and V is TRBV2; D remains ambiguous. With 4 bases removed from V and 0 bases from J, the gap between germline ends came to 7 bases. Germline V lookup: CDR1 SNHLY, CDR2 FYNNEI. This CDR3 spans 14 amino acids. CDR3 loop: CASSVLTSGNTIYF. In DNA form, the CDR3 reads TGTGCCAGCAGTGTACTGACCTCTGGAAACACCATATATTTT.

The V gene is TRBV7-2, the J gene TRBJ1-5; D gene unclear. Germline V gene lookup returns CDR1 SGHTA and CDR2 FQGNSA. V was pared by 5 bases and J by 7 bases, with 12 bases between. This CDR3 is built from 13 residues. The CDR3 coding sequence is TGTGCCAGCAGCCCTGCGTCAGGACAGCCCCAGCATTTT. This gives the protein CASSPASGQPQHF.

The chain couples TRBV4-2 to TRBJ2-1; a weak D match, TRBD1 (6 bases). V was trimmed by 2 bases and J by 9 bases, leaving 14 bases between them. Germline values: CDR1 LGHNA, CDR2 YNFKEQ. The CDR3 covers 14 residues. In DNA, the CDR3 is TGTGCCAGCAGCCAAAGGACAGATGGGAGTGAGCAGTTCTTC. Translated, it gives CASSQRTDGSEQFF.

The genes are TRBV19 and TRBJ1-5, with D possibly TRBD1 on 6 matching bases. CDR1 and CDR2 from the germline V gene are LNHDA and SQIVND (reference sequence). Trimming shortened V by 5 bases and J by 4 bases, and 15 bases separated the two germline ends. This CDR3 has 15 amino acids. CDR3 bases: TGTGCCAGTAGTCTTCAGTTCGACAGGAATCAGCCCCAGCATTTT. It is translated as CASSLQFDRNQPQHF.

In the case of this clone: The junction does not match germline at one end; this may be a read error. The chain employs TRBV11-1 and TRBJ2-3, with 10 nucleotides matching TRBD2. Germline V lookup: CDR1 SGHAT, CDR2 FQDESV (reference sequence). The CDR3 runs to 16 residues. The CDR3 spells CASTLSSGGGTDTQYF. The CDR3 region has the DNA TGTGCCAGCACCTTATCTAGCGGGGGAGGCACAGATACGCAGTATTTT. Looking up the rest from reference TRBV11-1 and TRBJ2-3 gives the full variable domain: EAEVAQSPRYKITEKSQAVAFWCDPISGHATLYWYRQILGQGPELLVQFQDESVVDDSQLPKDRFSAERLKGVDSTLKIQPAELGDSAMYLCASTLSSGGGTDTQYFGPGTRLTVL.